The 32 T cell receptor beta chains below all came from one sample that was sequenced in a study of tissue T cells after allogeneic stem cell transplantation. This sample's time point: mouse harvest day 14 after allogeneic transplant. The graft held 10^6 splenic CD5+ T cells and 10^7 T-cell-depleted bone marrow cells. The table came from immunoSEQ multiplex PCR; TCRdb's copy has only in-frame clones and leaves some out. The sample has about 3,500 clones, 49% seen once. Sequencing was performed on gut tissue. The source is a female BALB/c mouse given C57BL/6 T cells with graft-versus-host disease after an allogeneic hematopoietic cell transplant.

This clone is large (0.1 to 1%) by share. Any gene name here is a mouse gene name. Read sequence stops 1 residue before the CDR3 end, and the germline J gene provides the missing end. The chain has TRBV16 and TRBJ2-7; D unclear. This CDR3 region has 11 residues. The V gene's germline CDR1 is SGHSA and CDR2 FRNQAP. V was trimmed by 4 bases and J by 4 bases, leaving 5 bases between them. The DNA read from the CDR3 is TGTGCAAGCAGCTGGGGATATGAACAGTAC. Encoded protein: CASSWGYEQY. The complete CDR3 sequence is CASSWGYEQYF. Based on the CDR3 plus reference TRBV16 and TRBJ2-7, the full variable domain is NAGVIQTPRHKVTGKGQEATLWCEPISGHSAVFWYRQTIVQGLEFLTYFRNQAPIDDSGMPKERFSAQMPNQSHSTLKIQSTQPQDSAVYLCASSWGYEQYFGPGTRLTVL.

By sample share, this clone is large (0.1 to 1%). Genes here carry mouse names. The CDR3 extends 1 residue past the end of the read, so its final part is completed from the germline J gene. V and J are TRBV4 and TRBJ2-7; 10 positions agree with TRBD2. CDR3 size: 15 residues. Looked up from germline, CDR1 is LGHDT and CDR2 is YNNKQL (reference sequence). The J segment lost 4 bases and the V segment lost 3 bases, leaving 6 bases of the junction unmatched. CDR3 region: CASSYLWGGAYEQYF. CDR3 DNA (partial): TGTGCCAGCAGCTATCTCTGGGGGGGCGCTTATGAACAGTAC.

As to this clone: The gene names here belong to mouse. Sequencing ends 1 residue short of the CDR3 end; the germline J gene provides the rest. V gene TRBV2 combines with J gene TRBJ1-4; possible D gene TRBD1, 6 bases. V was cut by 1 base and J by 7 bases, with 7 bases left in between. Germline values: CDR1 LGHNA, CDR2 YSYQKL. This CDR3 spans 13 amino acids. The part of the CDR3 DNA that was read is TGTGCCAGCAGCCAAGGGACAGCCGAAAGATTATTT. It is translated as CASSQGTAERLF. The entire CDR3 reads CASSQGTAERLFF.

As to this clone: The gene names here belong to mouse. The read finishes 1 residue shy of the CDR3 end, and the germline J gene is used to complete it. This rearrangement joins TRBV24 to TRBJ2-7, with D perhaps given as TRBD1 or TRBD2 (5 bases each). Germline assignment: CDR1 KGHTA and CDR2 FRNEEI. V lost 7 bases and J lost 4, with 14 bases in between. This CDR3 region has 13 residues. CDR3 in amino acids: CASTARGAYEQYF. The covered CDR3 bases are TGTGCCAGCACCGCAAGAGGGGCATATGAACAGTAC.

As regards this clone: The gene names given are mouse names. The sequence runs out 1 residue before the end of the CDR3; the remainder is reconstructed from the germline J gene. This sequence joins TRBV26 and TRBJ1-1, with D perhaps matching TRBD1 (6 bases). The CDR3 is made up of 14 amino acids. Trimming removed 2 bases from V and 4 bases from J, with 11 bases in between. Germline V gives CDR1 KGHPV, CDR2 FQNQEV (reference sequence). CDR3 DNA (partial): TGTGCCAGCAGTCTGAACAGGGAGGGCACAGAAGTCTTC. Its protein is CASSLNREGTEVF. The CDR3 in full is CASSLNREGTEVFF.

Turning to this clone: Gene names and germline refer to mouse. The read ends 1 residue shy of where the CDR3 ends; the end is completed using the germline J gene. The V gene is TRBV19, the J gene TRBJ2-4; 7 positions match TRBD2. Germline V CDR1 and CDR2: FNHDT, SITEND (reference sequence). Trimming took 2 bases from V and 1 from J; bases not matched to a gene: 7. The CDR3 runs to 16 residues. The CDR3 loop is CASSISWGRGQNTLYF. CDR3 DNA, as far as it was read: TGTGCCAGCAGTATCTCCTGGGGGAGAGGTCAAAACACCTTGTAC.

Concerning this clone itself: Mouse gene names apply. The read comes to an end 1 residue before the CDR3 does, leaving the germline J gene to fill in the end. This chain connects TRBV26 to TRBJ1-5; D not certain. Germline V gene lookup returns CDR1 KGHPV and CDR2 FQNQEV (reference sequence). The length of the CDR3 is 14 residues. Trimming removed 2 bases from V and 6 bases from J, with 11 bases in between. CDR3 DNA (partial): TGTGCCAGCAGTCTGGAGACCCGCACCCAGGCTCCGCTT. Its translation: CASSLETRTQAPL. The CDR3 in full is CASSLETRTQAPLF. Using reference TRBV26 and TRBJ1-5 for the parts outside the CDR3, the full variable domain is NSKVIQTPRYLVKGQGQKAKMRCIPEKGHPVVFWYQQNKNNEFKFLINFQNQEVLQQIDMTEKRFSAECPSNSPCSLEIQSSEAGDSALYLCASSLETRTQAPLFGEGTRLSVL.

As for this clone: The gene symbols are mouse symbols. The CDR3 end lies 1 residue beyond the end of the read and is filled in from the germline J gene. The chain joins TRBV19 to TRBJ2-7, with 11 bases matching TRBD2. Germline trimming cut 2 bases from V and 2 bases from J; bases unmatched to any gene: 3. The CDR3 extends over 15 amino acids. Looked up from germline, CDR1 is FNHDT and CDR2 is SITEND (reference sequence). The part of the CDR3 DNA that was read is TGTGCCAGCAGTATGAACTGGGGGGGCCCCTATGAACAGTAC. It codes for CASSMNWGGPYEQY. The full CDR3 protein reads CASSMNWGGPYEQYF. Variable domain in full (rest from reference TRBV19 and TRBJ2-7): GGIITQTPKFLIGQEGQKLTLKCQQNFNHDTMYWYRQDSGKGLRLIYYSITENDLQKGDLSEGYDASREKKSSFSLTVTSAQKNEMAVFLCASSMNWGGPYEQYFGPGTRLTVL.

Details on this clone: The listed genes are named as in mouse. The CDR3 goes on 1 residue after the read ends, and that part is filled in from the germline J gene. The chain carries TRBV26 and TRBJ2-4; TRBD2 agrees at 8 bases. In germline, CDR1 is KGHPV, CDR2 FQNQEV (reference sequence). The CDR3 is 16 amino acids. The junction had 2 bases not matched to a gene; V was cut back by 0 bases and J by 0 bases. CDR3 DNA, as far as it was read: TGTGCCAGCAGTCTGTCGACTGGGGTTAGTCAAAACACCTTGTAC. Translation gives CASSLSTGVSQNTLY. The whole CDR3 reads CASSLSTGVSQNTLYF.

In regard to this clone: Mouse gene names apply. The sequenced fragment ends 1 residue before the CDR3 boundary, so the rest is inferred from the germline J gene. This chain joins TRBV23 and TRBJ2-7; the DNA was not compared with TRBD1, the D call given in the table. The CDR3 sequence is 15 residues long. Germline V CDR1 and CDR2: KGHTA, FQNQQP. The covered CDR3 bases are TGCTCCAGCAGTCAATCCGGAGACAACTCCTATGAACAGTAC. It is translated as CSSSQSGDNSYEQY. The CDR3, in full, reads CSSSQSGDNSYEQYF.

A word on this clone: Relative to the germline gene, one junction end is altered; a read error may explain this. Gene names are mouse gene names. The CDR3 extends 1 residue past the end of the read, so its final part is completed from the germline J gene. This chain joins TRBV13-2 and TRBJ2-7; D gene unclear. Germline-derived CDR1 and CDR2 are NNHNN and SYGAGS (reference sequence). The CDR3 totals 13 residues. CDR3: CASSEQNLYEQYF. The sequenced part of the CDR3 DNA is TGTGCCAGCAGTGAACAGAACCTTTATGAACAGTAC.

Concerning this clone itself: Germline and genes: mouse. The read is 1 residue too short to cover the CDR3 end, so that end is filled in from the germline J gene. The chain recombines TRBV3 with TRBJ2-1; tentative D call: TRBD2 (5 bases). Trimming removed 5 bases at V and 0 bases at J, with 8 bases between. Germline assignment: CDR1 SNHLY and CDR2 FYNGKV (reference sequence). This CDR3 region has 14 residues. CDR3 sequence: CASSPGFNYAEQFF. The sequenced CDR3 bases are TGTGCCAGCAGCCCTGGGTTTAACTATGCTGAGCAGTTC.

This clone has a handful of counts. Gene names are the mouse ones. The CDR3 end lies 1 residue beyond the end of the read and is filled in from the germline J gene. V is TRBV5 and J is TRBJ2-3; the match to TRBD2 covers 7 bases. Trimming cost V 1 base and J 0 bases; bases outside gene matches: 1. CDR1 LGHNA and CDR2 YNLKQL come from the germline V gene (reference sequence). The CDR3 loop spans 15 amino acids. The CDR3 protein is CASSQGLGSAETLYF. The sequenced part of the CDR3 DNA is TGTGCCAGCAGCCAAGGACTGGGAAGTGCAGAAACGCTGTAT.

This clone was counted between two and nine times. Mouse germline and gene names are used. Sequencing ends 1 residue short of the CDR3 end; the germline J gene provides the rest. V is TRBV26 and J is TRBJ1-3; the D is unclear. Germline assignment: CDR1 KGHPV and CDR2 FQNQEV (reference sequence). This CDR3 has 14 amino acids. The V end lost 2 bases, the J end lost 0 bases, and 5 bases lay between the germline ends. CDR3 sequence: CASSLINSGNTLYF. Incomplete CDR3 DNA: TGTGCCAGCAGTCTGATCAATTCTGGAAATACGCTCTAT.

Regarding this clone: The gene names here belong to mouse. Coverage ceases 1 residue before the CDR3 finishes, and the germline J gene fills in the end. The chain uses TRBV3 and TRBJ2-3, with TRBD1 matching 10 bases. Germline V gene data show CDR1 as SNHLY and CDR2 as FYNGKV (reference sequence). This CDR3 has 14 amino acids. V lost 5 bases, J lost 2 bases, and 1 base stayed unmatched. CDR3 in amino acids: CASSRQGAAETLYF. CDR3 bases read: TGTGCCAGCAGCCGACAGGGGGCTGCAGAAACGCTGTAT.

A remark on this clone: Genes here carry mouse names. The read ends 1 residue shy of where the CDR3 ends; the end is completed using the germline J gene. This chain uses TRBV26 with TRBJ1-1, with 7 nucleotides matching TRBD1. This CDR3 spans 14 amino acids. The V gene's germline CDR1 is KGHPV and CDR2 FQNQEV (reference sequence). V was pared by 5 bases and J by 3 bases, with 6 bases of the junction left unmatched. Partial CDR3 DNA: TGTGCCAGCAGTTCGAACAGGGGTGACACAGAAGTCTTC. Its protein product is CASSSNRGDTEVF. The complete CDR3 reads CASSSNRGDTEVFF.

As for this clone: Mouse gene names apply. From the germline J gene comes the end of the CDR3, since the read stops 1 residue before it. V and J are TRBV26 and TRBJ2-5; 8 bases match TRBD2. This CDR3 contains 14 residues. The J segment lost 6 bases and the V segment lost 3 bases, leaving 5 bases of the junction unmatched. Germline CDR1 KGHPV, CDR2 FQNQEV (reference sequence). This CDR3 reads CASSLRWGGDTQYF. The CDR3 bases that were read are TGTGCCAGCAGTCTTAGGTGGGGGGGGGACACCCAGTAC.

This clone has more than one count but fewer than ten. The gene symbols are mouse symbols. The read ends 1 residue shy of where the CDR3 ends; the end is completed using the germline J gene. The chain recombines TRBV2 with TRBJ2-7, with 9 positions matching TRBD1. Trimming cost V 4 bases and J 7 bases; bases outside gene matches: 8. In germline, CDR1 is LGHNA, CDR2 YSYQKL. There are 14 residues in the CDR3. The sequenced part of the CDR3 DNA is TGTGCCAGCAGCCTCCGGGACAGGGAGGGGGAACAGTAC. The encoded protein is CASSLRDREGEQY. The whole CDR3 reads CASSLRDREGEQYF.

With respect to this clone: Any gene name here is a mouse gene name. The CDR3 end is not reached by the read, which stops 1 residue before it; the germline J gene fills it in. The chain links TRBV23 to TRBJ2-5. The CDR3 loop spans 13 amino acids. Germline CDR1 is KGHTA and CDR2 is FQNQQP. The CDR3 region is CSSSQNNQDTQYF. CDR3 DNA, as far as it was read: TGCTCCAGCAGTCAAAACAACCAAGACACCCAGTAC.

Concerning this clone itself: The gene names here belong to mouse. The read gets to within 1 residue of the CDR3 end, and the germline J gene fills in the rest. The chain has TRBV23 and TRBJ1-1; TRBD1, the table's D call, was not compared with the DNA. Germline values: CDR1 KGHTA, CDR2 FQNQQP. This CDR3 is 14 amino acids long. The CDR3 bases that were read are TGCTCCAGCAGTCAAGGGACACCAAACACAGAAGTCTTC. Its protein product is CSSSQGTPNTEVF. From start to end, the CDR3 is CSSSQGTPNTEVFF.

On this clone itself: Gene and germline names: mouse. The sequenced fragment ends 1 residue before the CDR3 boundary, so the rest is inferred from the germline J gene. The rearrangement uses TRBV19 and TRBJ1-2; perhaps TRBD1 as D (6 bases). The CDR3 runs 14 residues. V was shortened by 3 bases and J by 1 base, with 10 bases between the two germline ends. From germline, CDR1 is FNHDT and CDR2 SITEND (reference sequence). The CDR3 DNA, read in part, is TGTGCCAGCAGTAGAGGGGGGGTAAACTCCGACTACACC. Encoded protein: CASSRGGVNSDYT. The full-length CDR3 reads as CASSRGGVNSDYTF.

This clone has more than one count but fewer than ten. Gene names denote mouse genes. Read data end 1 residue before the CDR3 end; the end is taken from the germline J gene. The J gene is TRBJ2-7, the V gene TRBV12-1; 13 bases are a match to TRBD2. V lost 4 bases, J lost 6 bases, and 8 bases stayed unmatched. Germline lookup yields CDR1 SGHSN and CDR2 HYEKVE. This CDR3 has 15 residues. Incomplete CDR3 DNA: TGTGCCAGCTCCCGACCGGGACTGGGGGGGTTTGAACAGTAC. Translating gives CASSRPGLGGFEQY. The full CDR3 sequence reads CASSRPGLGGFEQYF.

As regards this clone: Genes and germline come from the mouse. Here the CDR3 reads CASSLDRGPNTEVFF. The part of the CDR3 DNA that was read is TGTGCCAGCTCTCTCGACAGGGGGCCCAACACAGAAGTCTTC. The chain joins TRBV12-1 to TRBJ1-1, with TRBD1 matching 10 bases. Read data end 1 residue before the CDR3 end; the end is taken from the germline J gene. V trimming: 0 bases; J trimming: 2 bases; junction bases outside the gene matches: 2. The germline V gene has CDR1 SGHSN and CDR2 HYEKVE. This CDR3 contains 15 residues.

A word on this clone: Mouse germline and gene names are used. The read stops 1 residue short of the end of the CDR3; the missing end is completed from the germline J gene. The J gene is TRBJ1-1, the V gene TRBV26; TRBD1 matches at 10 bases. This CDR3 contains 16 residues. Germline V gene lookup returns CDR1 KGHPV and CDR2 FQNQEV (reference sequence). The V gene end was trimmed by 4 bases and the J gene end by 1 base; junction bases not matched to a gene: 6. The sequenced part of the CDR3 DNA is TGTGCCAGCAGTCCGTCCGGACAGGGGGGAAACACAGAAGTCTTC. It translates to CASSPSGQGGNTEVF. The full CDR3 protein reads CASSPSGQGGNTEVFF.

Details on this clone: Each gene name is a mouse one. The sequenced CDR3 bases are TGTGCCAGCAGTCCGGGGGGGGCGAGGTATGCTGAGCAGTTC. Translated, it gives CASSPGGARYAEQF. The CDR3 in its entirety is CASSPGGARYAEQFF. The V gene is TRBV26, the J gene TRBJ2-1, with 8 nucleotides matching TRBD2. The read gets to within 1 residue of the CDR3 end, and the germline J gene fills in the rest. Germline trimming cut 4 bases from V and 4 bases from J; bases unmatched to any gene: 6. Germline CDR1 is KGHPV and CDR2 is FQNQEV (reference sequence). The CDR3 runs to 15 residues.

About this clone itself: Any gene name here is a mouse gene name. The read gets to within 1 residue of the CDR3 end, and the germline J gene fills in the rest. This chain uses TRBV12-2 with TRBJ1-3; D possibly corresponds to TRBD1 (6 bases). There are 16 residues in the CDR3. Germline CDR1 and CDR2: SGHLS and HYDKME. The ends were cut back, 0 bases at V and 0 bases at J, with 11 bases in the middle. The CDR3 DNA, read in part, is TGTGCCAGCTCTCTCGGGACACCTTATTCTGGAAATACGCTCTAT. Translating gives CASSLGTPYSGNTLY. Given in full, the CDR3 is CASSLGTPYSGNTLYF.

For this clone: Genes here carry mouse names. The CDR3 region is CASSLEGTGDNQDTQYF. CDR3 DNA, as far as it was read: TGTGCAAGCAGCTTAGAGGGGACTGGGGATAACCAAGACACCCAGTAC. J is TRBJ2-5 and V is TRBV16, with TRBD2 matching over 10 bases. The sequenced fragment ends 1 residue before the CDR3 boundary, so the rest is inferred from the germline J gene. The junction had 3 bases not matched to a gene; V was cut back by 0 bases and J by 0 bases. In germline, CDR1 is SGHSA, CDR2 FRNQAP. The length of the CDR3 is 17 residues.

As regards this clone: Gene names refer to mouse genes. Read sequence stops 1 residue before the CDR3 end, and the germline J gene provides the missing end. The chain joins TRBV26 to TRBJ1-6; D not certain. TRBJ1-6 is recorded as an ORF, its role being uncertain. The CDR3 runs to 13 residues. The V end lost 3 bases, the J end lost 7 bases, and 7 bases lay between the germline ends. Per the germline V gene, CDR1 is KGHPV and CDR2 is FQNQEV (reference sequence). The CDR3 sequence: CASSLPGNSPLYF. CDR3 DNA, as far as it was read: TGTGCCAGCAGTCTCCCAGGAAATTCGCCCCTCTAC.

The table lists this clone with a few counts. All gene names here are mouse names. The CDR3 is cut off 1 residue early in the read; its end comes from the germline J gene. The rearrangement joins TRBV16 to TRBJ2-7; 7 bases are a match to TRBD1. The germline V gene encodes CDR1 SGHSA and CDR2 FRNQAP. The ends lost 4 bases at V and 6 bases at J; junction bases unmatched: 0. CDR3 length equals 11 residues. The CDR3 protein is CASSSGGEQYF. CDR3 DNA (partial): TGTGCAAGCAGCTCAGGGGGTGAACAGTAC.

This clone was seen a few times. These gene names are mouse names. The read gets to within 1 residue of the CDR3 end, and the germline J gene fills in the rest. V is TRBV5 and J is TRBJ2-5; the match to TRBD1 covers 10 bases. V shed 4 bases and J 5 bases; nucleotides not matched to a gene: 3. This CDR3 contains 14 residues. Germline assignment: CDR1 LGHNA and CDR2 YNLKQL (reference sequence). CDR3 DNA, as far as it was read: TGTGCCAGCAGCCGAGACAGGGGGCCAGACACCCAGTAC. It specifies CASSRDRGPDTQY. The entire CDR3 reads CASSRDRGPDTQYF.

Regarding this clone: The listed genes are named as in mouse. Read coverage stops 1 residue before the CDR3 terminus; the germline J gene supplies the remainder. The V gene is TRBV3, the J gene TRBJ2-1; TRBD1 aligns across 9 bases. V shed 1 base, J shed 4 bases, and the junction held 2 bases outside the gene matches. This CDR3 comprises 15 residues. Germline-derived CDR1 and CDR2 are SNHLY and FYNGKV (reference sequence). The CDR3 reads CASSLVGQGYAEQFF. The CDR3 DNA, read in part, is TGTGCCAGCAGCTTAGTGGGACAGGGTTATGCTGAGCAGTTC.

There are a few counts of this clone. Gene names and germline refer to mouse. The read is 1 residue too short to cover the CDR3 end, so that end is filled in from the germline J gene. V is TRBV26 and J is TRBJ1-1; D is unclear. CDR1 is KGHPV, CDR2 FQNQEV, per germline (reference sequence). Trimming shortened V by 2 bases and J by 0 bases, and 7 bases separated the two germline ends. The CDR3 runs 14 residues. CDR3 bases read: TGTGCCAGCAGTCTGGGACGGGCAAACACAGAAGTCTTC. It translates to CASSLGRANTEVF. The full CDR3 reads CASSLGRANTEVFF.